The T cell receptor (beta chain) under discussion was sequenced for a study of blood T cell repertoires in COVID-19. The wider study: COVID-19 samples, acute and convalescent, were from the United States, Italy and Spain. Sample material is recorded as cDNA or gDNA derived from T cells, B-cell-depleted T cells, or PBMCs.

Produced via immunoSEQ multiplex PCR; TCRdb's table is partial and in-frame only. The sample lists 150,000 to 180,000 clones, 75% to 90% occurring once. Trimming removed 5 bases at V and 3 bases at J, with 13 bases between. CDR1 SGHTA and CDR2 FQGTGA come from the germline V gene. The CDR3 has 15 residues. The receptor was isolated from a man in his sixties with acute or convalescent COVID-19. Sequencing input: peripheral blood. The J gene is TRBJ2-2, the V gene TRBV7-3; D not resolved. CDR3 loop: CASSPTSGDTGELFF. CDR3 bases: TGTGCCAGCAGCCCTACGTCGGGTGACACCGGGGAGCTGTTTTTT.